The following is a TCR beta chain sequence with its context. By how much of the sample it makes up, this clonotype is medium-sized (0.01 to 0.1%). Its antigen is unknown. Base qualities are not provided; no much larger clone lies one nucleotide away. Library construction relied on 5' RACE. Sequenced on a NextSeq 500. To allow correction of PCR and sequencing errors, the TCR library protocol tagged every TCR cDNA molecule with a unique molecular identifier. Under the source paper's analysis protocol: TCR identification, UMI-based error correction and CDR3 extraction were all carried out with Decombinator tools. Expanded TCRs were defined as those above a frequency of 2 per 1,000, corresponding to the top 1% of the tumor frequency distribution. Renyi diversity was calculated using the R vegan package after each repertoire was subsampled 100 times to 5,000 TCRs. CDR3 similarity networks were built from amino acid triplet string-kernel similarity, with CDR3s being connected when pairwise similarity was above 0.82. TCRdb reanalyzed the raw reads on its own, using fastp at Q25 for trimming and MiXCR for clone calling, and kept in-frame beta chains. Under each unique CDR3 protein, matching rows form one entry showing the most common genes and DNA. The V and J calls reflect TCRdb's pipeline rather than the authors' work. For this sample there are about 5,000 distinct CDR3 sequences; less than 3% appear just once. The ten top clones hold about 24% of the sample.

This entry is derived from a study of spatial heterogeneity in lung cancer (dated by TCRdb to between 2017 and 2020). Regarding the complete study: Beta-chain transcripts were consistently detected in greater numbers than alpha-chain transcripts, which likely reflects a higher abundance of beta-chain transcripts. In the raw uncorrected reads, each unique combination of TCR and UMI appeared more than ten times on average. In non-small cell lung cancer, the study made a quantitative comparison of TCR alpha and beta repertoires among multiple tumor regions, matched nontumor lung and blood. TCR repertoire features were related to nonsynonymous mutation counts determined by whole-exome sequencing of tumor tissue. Both alpha and beta chains were TCR-sequenced in around 220 tumor regions, some 64 matched nontumor lung samples and 45 to 60 PBMC samples obtained at surgery. Results the study describes overall, beyond this receptor: Additional single-cell paired TCR alpha and beta sequencing was considered necessary to confirm, at a functional level, the hypothesis that regional TCRs recognize regional mutations.

In the paper's terms, the time point label means: sample taken at primary tumor resection. The donors were about 71 patients from the lung TRACERx cohort who had early-stage, untreated non-small cell lung cancer. TCR sequencing used whole RNA extracted from tumor and nontumor lung tissue, or from cryopreserved PBMC samples, without cell sorting. A patient was chosen for TCR sequencing only when enough RNA was available from at least two tumor regions. Before being selected, tumor and adjacent nontumor lung specimens were reviewed by a lung pathologist. This sequence was found in a male donor with early-stage non-small cell lung cancer. The source was normal lung tissue next to the tumor, collected at surgery.

CDR3 reads: CASSEEMVAAFF. The nucleotide sequence is given as TGTGCCAGCAGTGAAGAGATGGTTGCAGCTTTCTTT. The chain is assembled from TRBV2 and TRBJ1-1; the D gene assignment is ambiguous. Cut back by 1 base and 10 bases, the V and J ends lie 10 bases apart. The CDR3 sequence holds 12 residues, the cysteine and phenylalanine included. The kept DNA is CDR3 alone, 36 bases in frame from the first base. The germline V gene specifies SNHLY as CDR1 and FYNNEI as CDR2.